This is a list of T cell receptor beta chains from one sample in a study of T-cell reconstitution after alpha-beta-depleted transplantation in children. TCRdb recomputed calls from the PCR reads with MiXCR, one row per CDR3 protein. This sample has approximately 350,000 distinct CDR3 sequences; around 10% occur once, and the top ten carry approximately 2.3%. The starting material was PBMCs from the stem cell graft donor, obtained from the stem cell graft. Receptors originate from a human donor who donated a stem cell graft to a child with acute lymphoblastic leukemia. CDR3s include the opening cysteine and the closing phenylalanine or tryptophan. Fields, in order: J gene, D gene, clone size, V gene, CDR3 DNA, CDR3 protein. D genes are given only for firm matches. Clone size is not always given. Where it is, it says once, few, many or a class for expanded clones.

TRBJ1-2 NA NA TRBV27 TGTGCCAGCAGCCGGGCGTGGCACTATGGCTACACCTTC CASSRAWHYGYTF
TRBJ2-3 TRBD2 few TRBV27 TGTGCCAGCAGTCCCGGACTAGCGGGTTTATTAGATACGCAGTATTTT CASSPGLAGLLDTQYF
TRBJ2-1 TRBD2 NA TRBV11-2 TGTGCCAGCAGCTTAGGACTAGCGGGAGGGCCCCATGAGCAGTTCTTC CASSLGLAGGPHEQFF
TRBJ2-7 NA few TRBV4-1 TGCGCCAGCAGCCAAGTGTTAGCTGCACTCTACGAGCAGTACTTC CASSQVLAALYEQYF
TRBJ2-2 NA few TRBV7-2 TGTGCCAGCAGCCGTTCAGACCCGGGGTCCAGGGGGGAGCTGTTTTTT CASSRSDPGSRGELFF
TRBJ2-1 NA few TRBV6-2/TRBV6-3 TGTGCCAGCAGCCGTTATAGCTCCTACAATGAGCAGTTCTTC CASSRYSSYNEQFF
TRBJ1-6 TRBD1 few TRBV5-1 TGCGCCAGCGCTATAGACGGGACAGCAAATTCACCCCTCCACTTT CASAIDGTANSPLHF
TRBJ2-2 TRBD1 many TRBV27 TGTGCCAGCAGTTCCATAGACAGGGTTAACACCGGGGAGCTGTTTTTT CASSSIDRVNTGELFF
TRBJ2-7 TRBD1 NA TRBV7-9 TGTGCCAGCAGTCCGACAGGGGGTGGATACGAGCAGTACTTC CASSPTGGGYEQYF
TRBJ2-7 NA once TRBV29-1 TGCAGCGTTGAGGCGTGGCTCCCACGGATCGACGAGCAGTACTTC CSVEAWLPRIDEQYF
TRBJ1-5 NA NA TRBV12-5 TGTGCTAGTGGTTTGGTAGGGGCGGTGTCACCTCCCCAGGGGATTAGCAATCAGCCCCAGCATTTT CASGLVGAVSPPQGISNQPQHF
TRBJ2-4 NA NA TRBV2 TGTGCCAGCAGTGAGGGGGAGACCAAAAACATTCAGTACTTC CASSEGETKNIQYF
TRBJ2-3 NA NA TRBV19 TGTGCCAGTAGGGGACTGGGCAGTCGAACTACAGATACGCAGTATTTT CASRGLGSRTTDTQYF
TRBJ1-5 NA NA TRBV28 TGTGCCAGTACACTCCCGGGTACGAGTTGGCCCCAGCATTTT CASTLPGTSWPQHF
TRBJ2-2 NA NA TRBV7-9 TGTGCCAGCAGCTTACCAGGGTCCACCGGGGAGCTGTTTTTT CASSLPGSTGELFF
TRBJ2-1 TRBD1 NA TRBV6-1 TGTGCCAGCAGAGGACAGGGACAGGGGAACTACAATGAGCAGTTCTTC CASRGQGQGNYNEQFF
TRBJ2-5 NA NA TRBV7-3 TGTGCCAGCAGCTCCCAACCCGGGAGCTCAGAGACCCAGTACTTC CASSSQPGSSETQYF
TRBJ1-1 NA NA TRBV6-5 TGTGCCAGCAGATCGAGGCCCGGGAACACTGAAGCTTTCTTT CASRSRPGNTEAFF
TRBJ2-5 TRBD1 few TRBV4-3 TGCGCCAGCAGCCAAGGACAGGGGGCGGGAGAGACCCAGTACTTC CASSQGQGAGETQYF
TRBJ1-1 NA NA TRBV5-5 TGTGCCAGCAGCTTGGCGGGGAAATCCGTGGGGTTT CASSLAGKSVGF
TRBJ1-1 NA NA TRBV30 TGTGCCTGGGGGCCCTCTAACGTTAAGGAGGGCTGGATAAGAACTGAAGCTTTCTTT CAWGPSNVKEGWIRTEAFF
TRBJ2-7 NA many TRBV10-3 TGTGCCATCAGCGCTGGACACGAGCAGTACTTC CAISAGHEQYF
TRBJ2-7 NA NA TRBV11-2 TGTGCCAGCAGCTCACCGGGACAAGCGGAGTCCTACGAGCAGTACTTC CASSSPGQAESYEQYF
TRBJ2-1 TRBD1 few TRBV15 TGTGCCACCAGCATCACAGGGGGCAATGAGCAGTTCTTC CATSITGGNEQFF
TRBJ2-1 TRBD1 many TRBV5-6 TGTGCCAGCAGCTTGCGACAGGGAGCTTACAATGAGCAGTTCTTC CASSLRQGAYNEQFF
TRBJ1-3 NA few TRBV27 TGTGCCAGCGGGGGGGGGATTGCTGGAAACACCATATATTTT CASGGGIAGNTIYF
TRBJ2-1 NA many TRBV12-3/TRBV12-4 TGTGCCAGCAGAGGGTACAATGAGCAGTTCTTC CASRGYNEQFF
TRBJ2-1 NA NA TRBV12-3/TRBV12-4 TGTGCCAGCAGTTGGGTGGGCAATGAGCAGTTCTTC CASSWVGNEQFF
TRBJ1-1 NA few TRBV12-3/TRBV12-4 TGTGCCAGCAGCACCAGAGGGGGGGGCTCTAACACTGAAGCTTTCTTT CASSTRGGGSNTEAFF
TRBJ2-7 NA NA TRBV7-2 TGTGCCAGCAGCTTAAGTTATATGGAGAACTACGAGCAGTACTTC CASSLSYMENYEQYF
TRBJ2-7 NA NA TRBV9 TGTGCCAGCAGCGTAGTCCCGGGATTCTCCTACGAGCAGTACTTC CASSVVPGFSYEQYF
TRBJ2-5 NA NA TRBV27 TGTGCCAGCACAGGGTCCGAAGGGACCCAGTACTTC CASTGSEGTQYF
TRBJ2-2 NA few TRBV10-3 TGTGCCATCAGTTGGTCTGTCGGATCGCCGAACACCGGGGAGCTGTTTTTT CAISWSVGSPNTGELFF
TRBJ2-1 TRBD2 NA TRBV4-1 TGCGCCAGCAGCCAAGATTCCCTCTCTAGCGGGAGGGCCTACAATGAGCAGTTCTTC CASSQDSLSSGRAYNEQFF
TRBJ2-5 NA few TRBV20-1 TGCAGTGCTAGGTGGGGCGGAGAGACCCAGTACTTC CSARWGGETQYF
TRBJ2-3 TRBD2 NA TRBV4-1 TGCGCCAGCAGCCTTTACGTGGCGGGAGGAGAGGCAGATACGCAGTATTTT CASSLYVAGGEADTQYF
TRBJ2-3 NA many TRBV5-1 TGCGCCAGCAGCTTAGCGGGTCTATATACGCAGTATTTT CASSLAGLYTQYF
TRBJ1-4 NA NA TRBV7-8 TGTGCCAGCAGCTCCACAGGTTTAACTAATGAAAAACTGTTTTTT CASSSTGLTNEKLFF
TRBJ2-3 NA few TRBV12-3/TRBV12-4 TGTGCCAGCAGCTCTGGTCTGGGCGTGTTCGGAGATACGCAGTATTTT CASSSGLGVFGDTQYF
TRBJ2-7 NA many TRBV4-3 TGCGCCAGCAGCCAAGATTTTCTCGGGTACGAGCAGTACTTC CASSQDFLGYEQYF
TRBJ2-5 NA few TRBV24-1 TGTGCCACCAGTGATTTTACAGGCGGGGAGACCCAGTACTTC CATSDFTGGETQYF
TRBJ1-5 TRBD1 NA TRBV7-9 TGTGCCAGCAGCTCCGGGACAGGGGCCCGGCCCCAGCATTTT CASSSGTGARPQHF
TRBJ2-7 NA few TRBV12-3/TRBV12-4 TGTGCCAGCAGTTTTTTGGCGGGGGCTCCCCTGAATTACGAGCAGTACTTC CASSFLAGAPLNYEQYF
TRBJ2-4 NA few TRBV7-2 TGTGCCAGCAGCAAGGACGCAGGGTCCAAAAACATTCAGTACTTC CASSKDAGSKNIQYF
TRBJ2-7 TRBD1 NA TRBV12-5 TGTGCTAGTGGTGTCGGGACAGGGCTATACGAGCAGTACTTC CASGVGTGLYEQYF
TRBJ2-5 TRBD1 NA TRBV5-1 TGCGCCAGCAGCTCTAGGGGGCAGGGGGAGACCCAGTACTTC CASSSRGQGETQYF
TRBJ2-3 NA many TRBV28 TGTGCCAGCAGTCAGCCGCGGGGTTACACAGATACGCAGTATTTT CASSQPRGYTDTQYF
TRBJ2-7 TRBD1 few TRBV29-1 TGCAGCGGTGTGACAGGGCTTTCCTACGAGCAGTACTTC CSGVTGLSYEQYF
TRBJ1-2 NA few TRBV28 TGTGCCACCAGGGTGCCGCAGGGGCCTAACTATGGCTACACCTTC CATRVPQGPNYGYTF
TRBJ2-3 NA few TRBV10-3 TGTGCCATCAGTTCCTCCTTTAAGGGCACAGATACGCAGTATTTT CAISSSFKGTDTQYF
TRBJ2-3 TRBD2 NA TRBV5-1 TGCGCCAACCAATCAATTTGCGGGAGTGGCTCAGATACGCAGTATTTT CANQSICGSGSDTQYF
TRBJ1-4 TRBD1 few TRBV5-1 TGCGCCAGCAGCTCAGGGGGACGGCTTAATGAAAAACTGTTTTTT CASSSGGRLNEKLFF
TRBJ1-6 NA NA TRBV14 TGTGCCAGCAGCCAAGAAACAGCTAATTCACCCCTCCACTTT CASSQETANSPLHF